The 22 T cell receptor beta chains reported below all come from one sample, sequenced in a study of Graves' ophthalmopathy and Graves' hyperthyroidism. Amplification from RNA transcripts yielded the TCR beta CDR3 regions. The first-round RT-PCR employed HTBI primers together with the Qiagen OneStep RT-PCR kit. A multiplex PCR was then performed as the second round. MiXCR, run by TCRdb on the multiplex PCR reads, gives a single entry per CDR3 protein. This repertoire shows roughly 480,000 distinct CDR3 sequences, roughly an eighth found once; its top ten account for around 9.8%. The source material was blood. The source is a woman under 40 with Graves' ophthalmopathy.

In its sample, this clonotype was seen many times. V usage is TRBV10-3 and J usage is TRBJ2-7, with 7 bases identical to TRBD1. Germline values: CDR1 ENHRY, CDR2 SYGVKD. Unmatched junction bases numbered 13, after V lost 8 bases and J lost 0 bases. This CDR3 has 16 residues. The CDR3 sequence: CAILSRTGQSSYEQYF. Here the CDR3 DNA reads TGTGCCATCCTTAGCCGAACGGGACAGAGCTCCTACGAGCAGTACTTC.

This clonotype came up many times. V is TRBV6-1 and J is TRBJ1-2; D is unresolved. Germline CDR1 MNHNS, CDR2 SASEGT. The length of the CDR3 is 11 residues. Trimming removed 6 bases at V and 3 bases at J, with 5 bases between. The CDR3 coding sequence is TGTGCCAGCAGGAGGGACTATGGCTACACCTTC. It encodes CASRRDYGYTF.

The table lists this clonotype with many counts. Relative to the germline gene, one junction end is altered; a read error may explain this. This rearrangement joins TRBV5-1 to TRBJ2-7; perhaps D is TRBD1 or TRBD2 (6 bases each). The CDR3 is 13 amino acids. The germline gives CDR1 SGHRS, CDR2 YFSETQ. The chain's CDR3 is CASTGGSSYEQYF. CDR3 bases: TGTGCCAGCACCGGGGGCTCCTCCTACGAGCAGTACTTC.

There are many counts of this clonotype. The chain combines TRBV6-2 or TRBV6-3 with TRBJ2-7; TRBD1 is a possible D gene (5 bases). The CDR3 has 16 residues. V was clipped by 6 bases and J by 0 bases, with 18 bases between them. Per germline, CDR1 MNHEY and CDR2 SVGEGT. The chain's CDR3 is CASRPDWGGSSYEQYF. The CDR3 DNA is TGTGCCAGCAGACCCGATTGGGGCGGAAGCTCCTACGAGCAGTACTTC.

The V and J genes are TRBV11-2 and TRBJ1-6; 7 bases match TRBD1. The CDR3 loop spans 19 amino acids. Trimming cost V 5 bases and J 0 bases; bases outside gene matches: 13. From germline, CDR1 is SGHAT and CDR2 FQNNGV. The chain's CDR3 is CASSAHGGTESSYNSPLHF. In DNA form, the CDR3 reads TGTGCCAGCAGCGCCCACGGGGGGACAGAAAGCTCCTATAATTCACCCCTCCACTTT.

The table lists this clonotype with many counts. The chain links TRBV5-1 to TRBJ1-1; D remains unclear. The ends were cut back, 0 bases at V and 0 bases at J, with 12 bases in the middle. Looked up from germline, CDR1 is SGHRS and CDR2 is YFSETQ. The CDR3 consists of 16 residues. This chain's CDR3 is CASSLDSVRMNTEAFF. DNA of the CDR3: TGCGCCAGCAGCTTGGATTCTGTTCGCATGAACACTGAAGCTTTCTTT.

Many counts were recorded for this clonotype. This chain links TRBV2 with TRBJ2-7; 8 nucleotides line up with TRBD1. Germline trimming cut 8 bases from V and 6 bases from J; bases unmatched to any gene: 6. The CDR3 runs 12 residues. Germline-derived CDR1 and CDR2 are SNHLY and FYNNEI. The CDR3 DNA reads as TGTGCCAGCGAAGGACAGGGATCCGAGCAGTACTTC. This translates into CASEGQGSEQYF.

The table lists this clonotype with many counts. V gene TRBV19 combines with J gene TRBJ1-1; D is possibly TRBD1 (5 bases). The CDR3 extends over 15 amino acids. The ends were cut back, 3 bases at V and 0 bases at J, with 11 bases in the middle. In germline, CDR1 is LNHDA, CDR2 SQIVND (reference sequence). The CDR3 region has the DNA TGTGCCAGTAGTATCGGGGGGATTTTGAACACTGAAGCTTTCTTT. Translation gives CASSIGGILNTEAFF.

This clonotype was counted at least ten times. J is TRBJ1-1 and V is TRBV6-5, with D uncertain. The germline V and J ends were trimmed by 2 bases and 4 bases, with 20 bases remaining between them. Germline V CDR1 and CDR2: MNHEY, SVGAGI. The CDR3 is made up of 17 amino acids. DNA of the CDR3: TGTGCCAGCAGTTACGACAATTTATGGGCCGAGGGCACTGAAGCTTTCTTT. Amino acids: CASSYDNLWAEGTEAFF.

The V call is TRBV6-2 or TRBV6-3, the J call TRBJ2-7, with D perhaps TRBD1 (5 bases). The CDR3 sequence is 13 residues long. Trimming took 6 bases from V and 5 from J, leaving 14 bases between them. Looked up from germline, CDR1 is MNHEY and CDR2 is SVGEGT. Here the CDR3 reads CASRTGSLDEQYF. The CDR3 DNA sequence: TGTGCCAGCAGAACAGGCTCACTCGACGAGCAGTACTTC.

In its sample, this clonotype was seen many times. The chain is built from TRBV30 and TRBJ1-2; no definite D call. This CDR3 is built from 13 residues. CDR1 and CDR2 (germline): GTSNPN, SVGIG (reference sequence). V was pared by 2 bases and J by 4 bases, with 11 bases between. The CDR3 bases are TGTGCCTGGAGTCTCCTGTTAGCCTATGGCTACACCTTC. Translating it yields CAWSLLLAYGYTF.

This clonotype was seen many times. The chain carries TRBV9 and TRBJ2-4; maybe TRBD2 (7 bases). This CDR3 is built from 16 residues. The V end was cut by 4 bases, the J end by 8 bases, with 22 bases between. The germline V gene has CDR1 SGDLS and CDR2 YYNGEE. The CDR3 sequence is CASSPRWGGEMDIQYF. As DNA, the CDR3 is TGTGCCAGCAGCCCTCGTTGGGGGGGCGAAATGGACATTCAGTACTTC.

This clonotype has a count of ten or more. V and J are TRBV6-1 and TRBJ2-5; 11 bases map to TRBD2. Germline assignment: CDR1 MNHNS and CDR2 SASEGT. The CDR3 contains 14 residues. The CDR3 spells CATSGELSQETQYF. CDR3 in DNA: TGTGCGACTAGCGGGGAATTATCCCAAGAGACCCAGTACTTC.

This clonotype was seen ten or more times. This rearrangement joins TRBV10-3 to TRBJ2-7, with 11 bases that match TRBD2. The germline CDR1 and CDR2 sequences are ENHRY and SYGVKD. V shed 4 bases, J shed 6 bases, and the junction held 17 bases outside the gene matches. CDR3 size: 18 residues. CDR3 coding DNA: TGTGCCATCAGTGTCAGGGTAGCGGGGGGGCTTCAGCCTGGCGAGCAGTACTTC. Its protein is CAISVRVAGGLQPGEQYF.

This clonotype has ten or more counts. The chain links TRBV7-6 to TRBJ1-1; maybe TRBD1 (5 bases). Germline V lookup: CDR1 SGHVS, CDR2 FNYEAQ. Trimming cost V 2 bases and J 1 base, with 8 bases left between them. This CDR3 comprises 14 residues. Written as DNA, the CDR3 is TGTGCCAGCAGCTTAAACCAGGGGAACACTGAAGCTTTCTTT. Amino acids: CASSLNQGNTEAFF.

This clonotype occurred many times. V is TRBV6-5 and J is TRBJ2-7; tentative D call: TRBD1 (6 bases). Deletions cut 2 bases from V and 2 bases from J, with 10 bases between. Germline CDR1 MNHEY, CDR2 SVGAGI. The CDR3 sequence is 14 residues long. Here the CDR3 DNA reads TGTGCCAGCAGTTACGATGAGGGGGCCTACGAGCAGTACTTC. Encoded protein: CASSYDEGAYEQYF.

Many counts were recorded for this clonotype. The chain uses TRBV28 and TRBJ2-7; D remains unclear. Germline-derived CDR1 and CDR2 are MDHEN and SYDVKM. The CDR3 runs to 15 residues. Trimming took 2 bases from V and 3 from J, leaving 14 bases between them. The CDR3 protein is CASSLGIVTYYEQYF. As DNA, the CDR3 is TGTGCCAGCAGTTTAGGGATAGTTACTTACTACGAGCAGTACTTC.

This clonotype was detected ten times or more. CDR3 nucleotides: TGTGCCAGCAGCTTGTCAGATACCTACGAGCAGTACTTC. The encoded protein is CASSLSDTYEQYF. V usage is TRBV11-1 and J usage is TRBJ2-7; D call uncertain. The length of the CDR3 is 13 residues. Germline V gene sequence: CDR1 SGHAT, CDR2 FQDESV (reference sequence). V lost 3 bases to trimming and J lost 2 bases, with 8 bases between them.

This clonotype was seen ten or more times. The chain links TRBV18 to TRBJ2-3; TRBD1 matches at 9 bases. The ends lost 5 bases at V and 5 bases at J; junction bases unmatched: 11. CDR1 KGHSH and CDR2 LQKENI come from the germline V gene. The CDR3 runs 16 residues. CDR3 sequence (DNA): TGTGCCAGCTCATCTCAGACAGGGGGTACGGGAGATACGCAGTATTTT. The encoded protein is CASSSQTGGTGDTQYF.

In regard to this clonotype: Possible read error: a much larger clone is one base away. V gene TRBV12-3 or TRBV12-4 combines with J gene TRBJ1-1; 11 nucleotides align to TRBD1. CDR3 size: 14 residues. CDR3 DNA: TGTGCCAGCACCATGTGGACAGGGGGCCCTGAAGCTTGCTTT. It codes for CASTMWTGGPEACF.

This clonotype was observed many times. This chain uses TRBV6-1 with TRBJ2-2, with 9 positions matching TRBD1. CDR1 MNHNS and CDR2 SASEGT come from the germline V gene. The CDR3 consists of 17 residues. V was clipped by 5 bases and J by 9 bases; unmatched bases: 16. The chain's CDR3 is CASSRSRTGVGVRELFF. As DNA, the CDR3 is TGTGCCAGCAGTAGGTCCCGGACAGGGGTCGGAGTCCGGGAGCTGTTTTTT.

This clonotype was seen many times. The chain has TRBV20-1 and TRBJ1-5, with 8 nucleotides matching TRBD1. The CDR3 is 13 residues long. J lost 7 bases, V lost 6 bases, and 8 bases had no gene match. Germline V gene sequence: CDR1 DFQATT, CDR2 SNEGSKA (reference sequence). As DNA, the CDR3 is TGCAGTGCCCGACAGGGGTTCGGGCAGCCCCAGCATTTT. Residues: CSARQGFGQPQHF.